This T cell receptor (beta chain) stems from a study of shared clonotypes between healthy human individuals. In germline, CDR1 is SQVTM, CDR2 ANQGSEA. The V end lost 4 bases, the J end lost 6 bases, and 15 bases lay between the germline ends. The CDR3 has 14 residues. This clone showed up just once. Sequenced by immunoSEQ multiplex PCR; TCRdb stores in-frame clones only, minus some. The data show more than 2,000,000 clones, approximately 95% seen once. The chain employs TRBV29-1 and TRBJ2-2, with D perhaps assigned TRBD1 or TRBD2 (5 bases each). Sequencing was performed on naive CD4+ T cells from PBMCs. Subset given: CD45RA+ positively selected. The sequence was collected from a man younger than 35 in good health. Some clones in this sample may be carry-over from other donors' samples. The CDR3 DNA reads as TGCAGCGTTGTGGGACCCTCCGGGGCCGGGGAGCTGTTTTTT. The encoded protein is CSVVGPSGAGELFF.